Listed here are 14 T cell receptor beta chains from one sample, sequenced in a study of response to subunit inactivated influenza vaccine. One entry per CDR3 protein results from TCRdb running MiXCR on the RT-PCR reads. Among 500,000 or so distinct CDR3 sequences, approximately 15% were seen once, and the ten largest hold over 2.5%. The sample was CD4+ T cells sorted from PBMCs, taken around 25 months after vaccination. The receptors originated from a man aged 50-75 years who received an inactivated influenza vaccine.

CDR3 sequence: CASSSQNRQGTF. The CDR3 bases are TGTGCCAGCAGTTCGCAAAACAGACAAGGTACCTTC. V is TRBV6-2 or TRBV6-3 and J is TRBJ1-2; no firm D call. This CDR3 has 12 residues. The V end lost 4 bases, the J end lost 14 bases, and 17 bases lay between the germline ends. Germline loops: CDR1 MNHEY, CDR2 SVGEGT.

This sequence joins TRBV6-5 and TRBJ1-5; 10 nucleotides match TRBD1. V trimming: 4 bases; J trimming: 7 bases; junction bases outside the gene matches: 10. The CDR3 covers 16 residues. CDR1 and CDR2 (germline): MNHEY, SVGAGI. CDR3 protein: CASSSQDRGMRQPQHF. The CDR3 DNA follows: TGTGCCAGCAGTTCCCAGGACAGGGGGATGAGGCAGCCCCAGCATTTT.

This clonotype was recorded a few times. A read error may be the cause here, since a much bigger clone is one base away. The V call is TRBV5-1, the J call TRBJ2-7; D is possibly TRBD2 (5 bases). The CDR3 is made up of 15 amino acids. With 1 base removed from V and 3 bases from J, the gap between germline ends came to 14 bases. Looked up from germline, CDR1 is SGHRS and CDR2 is YFSETQ. The CDR3 reads CASSLSGVPYYEQYF. CDR3 DNA sequence: TGCGCCAGCAGCTTGTCCGGGGTACCCTACTACGAGCAGTACTTC.

The chain uses TRBV3-1 and TRBJ2-7, with D unresolved. Per germline, CDR1 LGHDT and CDR2 YNNKEL (reference sequence). The V gene lost 1 base and the J gene lost 6 bases, with 10 bases spanning the gap. The CDR3 length is 13 residues. The CDR3 DNA is TGTGCCAGCAGCCAAGGTATTGGGGTCGAGCAGTACTTC. Translation: CASSQGIGVEQYF.

This clonotype has just one count. This chain connects TRBV20-1 to TRBJ1-1; 8 nucleotides agree with TRBD1. The junction had 5 bases not matched to a gene; V was cut back by 2 bases and J by 3 bases. This CDR3 is 14 amino acids long. Germline loops: CDR1 DFQATT, CDR2 SNEGSKA (reference sequence). The CDR3 reads CSARPGQGYTEAFF. Written as DNA, the CDR3 is TGCAGTGCTAGACCCGGACAGGGATACACTGAAGCTTTCTTT.

The chain couples TRBV18 to TRBJ2-2, with D unresolved. Germline-derived CDR1 and CDR2 are KGHSH and LQKENI. The CDR3 sequence is 14 residues long. Trimming took 2 bases from V and 4 from J, leaving 8 bases between them. The CDR3 loop reads CASSPVPITGELFF. Written as DNA, the CDR3 is TGTGCCAGCTCACCAGTTCCGATCACCGGGGAGCTGTTTTTT.

The chain uses TRBV20-1 and TRBJ2-5, with D perhaps matching TRBD2 (6 bases). With 5 bases removed from V and 4 bases from J, the gap between germline ends came to 14 bases. There are 13 residues in the CDR3. Germline CDR1 DFQATT, CDR2 SNEGSKA (reference sequence). CDR3 loop: CSAHPEGLETQYF. In nucleotides, the CDR3 is TGCAGTGCTCACCCGGAGGGCTTAGAGACCCAGTACTTC.

This clonotype was observed a few times. This chain uses TRBV5-5 with TRBJ2-5; 8 nucleotides line up with TRBD1. Germline V gene lookup returns CDR1 SGHKS and CDR2 YYEKEE (reference sequence). Unmatched junction bases numbered 2, after V lost 4 bases and J lost 3 bases. This CDR3 has 13 amino acids. As DNA, the CDR3 is TGTGCCAGCAGCCCGACAGGGGAAGAGACCCAGTACTTC. Protein product: CASSPTGEETQYF.

V and J are TRBV20-1 and TRBJ1-4; 7 bases map to TRBD1. Germline V lookup: CDR1 DFQATT, CDR2 SNEGSKA (reference sequence). J was trimmed by 4 bases and V by 5 bases; bases with no gene match: 4. The CDR3 loop spans 13 amino acids. The CDR3 spells CSAGPGGNEKLFF. The CDR3 DNA reads TGCAGTGCTGGGCCAGGGGGTAATGAAAAACTGTTTTTT.

The chain uses TRBV20-1 and TRBJ1-6, with 10 bases lining up with TRBD1. The CDR3 is made up of 15 amino acids. V lost 2 bases to trimming and J lost 10 bases; unmatched junction nucleotides: 8. The germline CDR1 and CDR2 sequences are DFQATT and SNEGSKA (reference sequence). CDR3 in DNA: TGCAGTGCTAGACCCCGGGACAGGGGTCGATCACCCCTCCACTTT. This codes for CSARPRDRGRSPLHF.

The V and J genes are TRBV9 and TRBJ2-7, with 8 nucleotides matching TRBD1. V shed 4 bases and J 6 bases; nucleotides not matched to a gene: 12. This CDR3 is built from 15 residues. Germline CDR1 reads SGDLS; CDR2 reads YYNGEE. The CDR3 DNA follows: TGTGCCAGCAGCCCCTGGACAGGGTTGGCCTCCGAGCAGTACTTC. Protein: CASSPWTGLASEQYF. The whole variable domain, remainder taken from reference TRBV9 and TRBJ2-7, is DSGVTQTPKHLITATGQRVTLRCSPRSGDLSVYWYQQSLDQGLQFLIQYYNGEERAKGNILERFSAQQFPDLHSELNLSSLELGDSALYFCASSPWTGLASEQYFGPGTRLTVT.

The CDR3 region has the DNA TGCGCCAGCAGCCTTCTCGGCCGGGACACCATATATTTT. Its translation: CASSLLGRDTIYF. V and J are TRBV4-3 and TRBJ1-3; no firm D call. From germline, CDR1 is LGHNA and CDR2 YSLEER. The V and J ends lost 4 bases and 8 bases respectively, with 12 bases between them. CDR3 length: 13 amino acids.

This clonotype was counted a few times. The V call is TRBV10-3, the J call TRBJ2-3; D not certain. Trimming removed 7 bases from V and 0 bases from J, with 8 bases in between. The CDR3 length is 13 residues. The germline V gene encodes CDR1 ENHRY and CDR2 SYGVKD. The CDR3 is CAIKAASTDTQYF. DNA for the CDR3: TGTGCCATCAAAGCAGCTAGCACAGATACGCAGTATTTT.

This clonotype was seen a few times. The chain has TRBV4-1 and TRBJ1-2, with 11 bases that match TRBD1. The CDR3 runs 15 residues. CDR1 is MGHRA, CDR2 YSYEKL, per germline. V lost 1 base and J lost 8; bases outside the gene matches: 6. CDR3 amino acids: CASSQGTGGRRGYTF. The CDR3 DNA reads as TGCGCCAGCAGCCAAGGGACAGGGGGCCGTCGGGGCTACACCTTC.